The rows below give T cell receptor beta chains drawn from one sample of a study of blood T cell repertoires in COVID-19. TCRdb's copy holds only in-frame clones and misses some; the assay was immunoSEQ multiplex PCR. The table has 60,000 to 65,000 clones, roughly 82% seen once; the top ten hold roughly 5%. Sample: peripheral blood. These receptors all come from a human donor in a cohort sampled during active COVID-19. Each CDR3 is given with its conserved first and last residue. D genes are given only for firm matches. Clone size, where shown, is once, few, many, or a class for clones that have expanded.

d_call clone_size j_call v_call cdr3_aa cdr3_nt
- - TRBJ2-2 TRBV3-1/TRBV3-2 CASSQTQAGAGELFF TGTGCCAGCAGCCAAACCCAAGCCGGGGCCGGGGAGCTGTTTTTT
- once TRBJ1-1 TRBV2 CASSAGHTEAFF TGTGCCAGCAGTGCTGGGCACACTGAAGCTTTCTTT
TRBD2 - TRBJ2-3 TRBV2 CASSARAGGTDTQYF TGTGCCAGCAGCGCAAGAGCGGGGGGCACAGATACGCAGTATTTT
- once TRBJ2-5 TRBV4-3 CASSQDSPRGELQETQYF TGCGCCAGCAGCCAAGATAGTCCCAGGGGGGAATTACAAGAGACCCAGTACTTC
TRBD2 - TRBJ2-7 TRBV30 CAWSGLAGGEQYF TGTGCCTGGAGTGGGCTAGCGGGGGGCGAGCAGTACTTC
- medium-sized TRBJ1-5 TRBV30 CAWSEGYDQPQHF TGTGCCTGGTCCGAGGGATATGATCAGCCCCAGCATTTT
- once TRBJ2-6 TRBV6-5 CAIGWAAGANVLTF TGTGCCATCGGTTGGGCTGCTGGGGCCAACGTCCTGACTTTC
TRBD1 many TRBJ2-1 TRBV11-1 CASSKGQTGGEFF TGTGCCAGCAGCAAGGGACAGACCGGTGGGGAGTTCTTC
TRBD1 once TRBJ1-4 TRBV5-1 CASNPGGVNEKLFF TGCGCCAGTAACCCAGGGGGCGTCAATGAAAAACTGTTTTTT
- - TRBJ2-1 TRBV27 CASSRTRTMEQFF TGTGCCAGCAGTAGGACTCGTACAATGGAGCAGTTCTTC
- - TRBJ1-2 TRBV11-2 CASSLVLPGYNGYTF TGTGCCAGCAGCTTAGTGTTGCCCGGGTATAATGGCTACACCTTC
- once TRBJ1-6 TRBV5-6 CASSPGHNNSPLHF TGTGCCAGCAGCCCAGGACATAATAATTCACCCCTCCACTTT
TRBD1 - TRBJ2-1 TRBV5-1 CASSLVGGQGNNEQFF TGCGCCAGCAGCTTGGTCGGGGGACAGGGTAACAATGAGCAGTTCTTC
- - TRBJ1-1 TRBV5-6 CASSLITGVEAFF TGTGCCAGCAGCTTGATCACAGGAGTTGAAGCTTTCTTT
TRBD1 few TRBJ1-6 TRBV2 CASRVDRAKNSPLHF TGTGCCAGCAGGGTCGACAGGGCGAAGAATTCACCCCTCCACTTT
- - TRBJ1-4 TRBV5-6 CASTKTRINEKLFF TGTGCCAGCACCAAGACACGAATCAATGAAAAACTGTTTTTT
- few TRBJ1-2 TRBV30 CAWNRGGDGYTF TGTGCCTGGAATAGGGGCGGAGATGGCTACACCTTC
- - TRBJ1-4 TRBV28 CASEGVDEKLFF TGTGCTAGCGAGGGGGTGGATGAAAAACTGTTTTTT
- - TRBJ1-2 TRBV19 CASQLAGNYGYTF TGTGCCAGTCAGTTGGCAGGGAACTATGGCTACACCTTC
TRBD1 few TRBJ1-5 TRBV2 CASQPRGPGWSNQPQHF TGTGCCAGCCAACCCAGGGGGCCGGGTTGGAGCAATCAGCCCCAGCATTTT
- - TRBJ1-3 TRBV3-1/TRBV3-2 CASSQGSGSGNTIYF TGTGCCAGCAGCCAAGGTTCAGGCTCTGGAAACACCATATATTTT
TRBD2 - TRBJ2-3 TRBV29-1 CSVGPSGRSTDTQYF TGCAGCGTTGGTCCTAGCGGGCGTAGCACAGATACGCAGTATTTT
TRBD1 - TRBJ1-6 TRBV6-2/TRBV6-3 CASSYSRTGGNSPLHF TGTGCCAGCAGTTATTCAAGGACAGGGGGCAATTCACCCCTCCACTTT
- - TRBJ1-3 TRBV3-1/TRBV3-2 CASSHYTDSGNTIYF TGTGCCAGCAGCCACTATACAGACTCTGGAAACACCATATATTTT
TRBD2 - TRBJ2-1 TRBV11-2 CASSTRGGGSLGSYNEQFF TGTGCCAGCAGCACGCGGGGCGGGGGGTCCCTCGGGTCCTACAATGAGCAGTTCTTC
TRBD1 - TRBJ2-1 TRBV2 CASRDRGMYNEQFF TGTGCCAGCAGGGACAGGGGTATGTACAATGAGCAGTTCTTC
- - TRBJ1-2 TRBV29-1 CSAQGHNYGYTF TGCAGCGCGCAGGGGCATAACTATGGCTACACCTTC
- - TRBJ2-2 TRBV15 CATSRAGNTGELFF TGTGCCACCAGCAGGGCAGGGAACACCGGGGAGCTGTTTTTT
- - TRBJ2-1 TRBV6-4 CATIRVGEQFF TGTGCCACCATCAGGGTTGGTGAGCAGTTCTTC
TRBD1 - TRBJ2-7 TRBV5-1 CASSNKGTGYEQYF TGCGCCAGCAGTAATAAAGGGACAGGCTACGAGCAGTACTTC
- - TRBJ1-1 TRBV6-1 CASSEALRGITEAFF TGTGCCAGCAGTGAAGCGCTTAGGGGAATAACTGAAGCTTTCTTT
- - TRBJ2-2 TRBV24-1 CATSGESWSGELFF TGTGCCACCAGTGGCGAAAGCTGGTCCGGGGAGCTGTTTTTT
- few TRBJ2-7 TRBV29-1 CSVGQSYEQYF TGCAGCGTTGGACAGTCCTACGAGCAGTACTTC
TRBD2 - TRBJ2-7 TRBV7-9 CASSLAAGGPYEQYF TGTGCCAGCAGCTTAGCAGCGGGGGGCCCCTACGAGCAGTACTTC
- - TRBJ2-3 TRBV5-1 CASSLHGDTQYF TGCGCCAGCAGCTTGCACGGGGATACGCAGTATTTT
- few TRBJ2-7 TRBV5-8 CASSLGGTKAYEQYF TGTGCCAGCAGCTTAGGTGGGACAAAAGCCTACGAGCAGTACTTC
- - TRBJ1-1 TRBV7-8 CASSLRQGSGTEAFF TGTGCCAGCAGCTTACGGCAGGGGAGCGGCACTGAAGCTTTCTTT
TRBD1 - TRBJ1-3 TRBV7-9 CASSLLNRGPGNTIYF TGTGCCAGCAGCTTACTAAACAGGGGGCCTGGAAACACCATATATTTT
- - TRBJ1-2 TRBV7-8 CASSFSDQVGSGASYGYTF TGTGCCAGCAGCTTTAGTGATCAGGTCGGCAGCGGGGCGAGCTATGGCTACACCTTC
TRBD2 once TRBJ2-3 TRBV11-2 CASSSQSGGGTDTQYF TGTGCCAGCAGTTCTCAAAGCGGGGGGGGCACAGATACGCAGTATTTT
TRBD1 few TRBJ1-2 TRBV6-1 CASSEGTGRYGYTF TGTGCCAGCAGTGAAGGGACAGGGAGATATGGCTACACCTTC
- - TRBJ1-3 TRBV6-6 CASRGTGIDNTIYF TGTGCCAGCAGAGGGACTGGGATCGACAACACCATATATTTT
- - TRBJ2-5 TRBV15 CATSRVLDERETQYF TGTGCCACCAGCAGAGTCCTGGATGAGCGAGAGACCCAGTACTTC
TRBD1 - TRBJ1-3 TRBV4-2 CASSLTGTGVSGNTIYF TGTGCCAGCAGCCTGACCGGGACAGGGGTCTCTGGAAACACCATATATTTT
- - TRBJ1-2 TRBV3-1/TRBV3-2 CASSQDGTAISGYTF TGTGCCAGCAGCCAAGATGGTACTGCGATTTCTGGCTACACCTTC